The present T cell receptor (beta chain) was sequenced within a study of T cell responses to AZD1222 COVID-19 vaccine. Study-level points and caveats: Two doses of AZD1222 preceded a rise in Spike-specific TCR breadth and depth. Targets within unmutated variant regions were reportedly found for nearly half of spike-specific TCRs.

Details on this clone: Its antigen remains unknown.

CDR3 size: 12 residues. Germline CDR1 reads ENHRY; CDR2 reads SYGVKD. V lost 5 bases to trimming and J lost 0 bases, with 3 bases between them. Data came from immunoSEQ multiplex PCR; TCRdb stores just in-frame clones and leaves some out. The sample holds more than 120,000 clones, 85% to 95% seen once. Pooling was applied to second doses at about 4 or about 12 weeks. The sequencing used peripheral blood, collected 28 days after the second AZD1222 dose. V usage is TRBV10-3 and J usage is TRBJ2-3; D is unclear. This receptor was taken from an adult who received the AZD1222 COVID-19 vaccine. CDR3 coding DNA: TGTGCCATCAGTCCTAGCACAGATACGCAGTATTTT. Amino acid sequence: CAISPSTDTQYF.